The 15 T cell receptor beta chains below come from one sample, sequenced in a study of control samples from healthy donors and cancer patients. Assay used: immunoSEQ multiplex PCR; TCRdb lists only in-frame clones, some missing. The sample holds about 150,000 clones, about 86% seen once. The sequenced sample consisted of blood. The receptors derive from a man between 18 and 29 years old in good health.

The rearrangement joins TRBV11-2 to TRBJ1-2; TRBD1 agrees at 10 bases. V gave up 4 bases and J gave up 2 bases; unmatched junction bases: 10. The CDR3 loop spans 17 amino acids. Germline CDR1 is SGHAT and CDR2 is FQNNGV. CDR3 sequence (DNA): TGTGCCAGCAGCTGGGGACCTCGGGACAGGGGAAACTATGGCTACACCTTC. Its translation: CASSWGPRDRGNYGYTF.

This clone has a single count. The chain has TRBV2 and TRBJ1-2, with a tentative D call TRBD1 (5 bases). CDR1 SNHLY and CDR2 FYNNEI come from the germline V gene. The CDR3 has 13 residues. Trimming removed 8 bases at V and 4 bases at J, with 14 bases between. CDR3 in amino acids: CASGLRETYGYTF. In DNA form, the CDR3 reads TGTGCCAGCGGGCTCAGGGAAACCTATGGCTACACCTTC.

The CDR3 protein is CASSVAGGSALDTQYF. Written as DNA, the CDR3 is TGTGCCAGCAGCGTAGCTGGGGGATCTGCACTGGATACGCAGTATTTT. This sequence joins TRBV9 and TRBJ2-3, with D perhaps being TRBD1 or TRBD2 (5 bases each). Germline values: CDR1 SGDLS, CDR2 YYNGEE. The CDR3 runs 16 residues. V lost 0 bases, J lost 6 bases, and 17 bases lay in between.

This clone has only one observation. The rearrangement joins TRBV28 to TRBJ1-2; tentative D call: TRBD1 (6 bases). This CDR3 region has 14 residues. The germline V gene encodes CDR1 MDHEN and CDR2 SYDVKM. V was pared by 5 bases and J by 3 bases, with 13 bases between. The CDR3 DNA reads TGTGCCAGCAGTAGAGACAGGCCCTACTATGGCTACACCTTC. It codes for CASSRDRPYYGYTF.

The rearrangement links TRBV27 to TRBJ2-1, with 11 bases aligning to TRBD2. The CDR3 loop spans 14 amino acids. CDR1 and CDR2 (germline): MNHEY, SMNVEV (reference sequence). The ends lost 3 bases at V and 10 bases at J; junction bases unmatched: 5. The CDR3 loop is CASSLTSGVWEQFF. The CDR3, as DNA: TGTGCCAGCAGTTTGACTAGCGGGGTATGGGAGCAGTTCTTC.

The chain links TRBV6-4 to TRBJ2-3; 7 bases agree with TRBD2. In germline, CDR1 is MRHNA, CDR2 SNTAGT. The length of the CDR3 is 15 residues. The V and J ends lost 2 bases and 1 base, in that order; junction bases with no gene match: 3. CDR3 in DNA: TGTGCCAGCAGTGACGGGGCGGGGGGCACAGATACGCAGTATTTT. Encoded protein: CASSDGAGGTDTQYF.

V usage is TRBV28 and J usage is TRBJ2-7; D may be TRBD1 or TRBD2 (6 bases each). Trimming shortened V by 3 bases and J by 2 bases, and 17 bases separated the two germline ends. Germline V gives CDR1 MDHEN, CDR2 SYDVKM. The length of the CDR3 is 16 residues. CDR3 nucleotide sequence: TGTGCCAGCAGTTTGGAGGGGCGGGACATACCCTACGAGCAGTACTTC. This codes for CASSLEGRDIPYEQYF.

V is TRBV7-8 and J is TRBJ2-1; D is unresolved. V dropped 0 bases and J dropped 4 bases, with 10 bases sitting between them. The CDR3 is 15 residues long. Germline V gene lookup returns CDR1 SGHVS and CDR2 FQNEAQ. The chain's CDR3 is CASSLAIEQYNEQFF. Written as DNA, the CDR3 is TGTGCCAGCAGCTTAGCGATTGAACAATACAATGAGCAGTTCTTC.

The CDR3 region has the DNA TGTGCCAGCAGTCCTAGGGGGACAGGGGAAGAAAAACTGTTTTTT. Amino acids: CASSPRGTGEEKLFF. The chain joins TRBV28 to TRBJ1-4; TRBD1 matches at 10 bases. Trimming cost V 5 bases and J 8 bases; bases outside gene matches: 8. CDR1 is MDHEN and CDR2 is SYDVKM in the germline V gene. This CDR3 spans 15 amino acids.

The J gene is TRBJ2-3, the V gene TRBV27, with 10 bases fitting TRBD2. This CDR3 is 16 amino acids long. From germline, CDR1 is MNHEY and CDR2 SMNVEV (reference sequence). Trimming at V came to 5 bases and at J to 5 bases, leaving 10 bases not matched to a gene. In nucleotides, the CDR3 is TGTGCCAGCAGTCCCTCGATAGCGGGGGGACAAGATACGCAGTATTTT. It is translated as CASSPSIAGGQDTQYF.

The rearrangement joins TRBV30 to TRBJ2-5; D ambiguous. The CDR3 has 11 residues. Between the trimmed V and J ends, which lost 2 bases and 2 bases, there was a span of 3 bases. Germline CDR1 and CDR2: GTSNPN and SVGIG (reference sequence). The CDR3 loop reads CAWSLQETQYF. CDR3 nucleotides: TGTGCCTGGAGTCTACAAGAGACCCAGTACTTC.

The chain has TRBV28 and TRBJ1-1; the D is unclear. Trimming removed 2 bases from V and 0 bases from J, with 4 bases in between. This CDR3 comprises 13 residues. The V gene's germline CDR1 is MDHEN and CDR2 SYDVKM. CDR3 in amino acids: CASSLEVNTEAFF. The CDR3 region has the DNA TGTGCCAGCAGTTTAGAGGTGAACACTGAAGCTTTCTTT.

The CDR3 DNA sequence: TGTGCCAGCAGTTTAAATGCGGGGGGGCCTGGGGAGACCCAGTACTTC. Translation: CASSLNAGGPGETQYF. This chain joins TRBV28 and TRBJ2-5; 9 bases fit TRBD2. V lost 2 bases, J lost 5 bases, and 9 bases stayed unmatched. The CDR3 runs 16 residues. CDR1 is MDHEN, CDR2 SYDVKM, per germline.

The chain joins TRBV7-2 to TRBJ2-1; D is possibly TRBD2 (6 bases). The V gene lost 5 bases and the J gene lost 4 bases, with 18 bases spanning the gap. Germline assignment: CDR1 SGHTA and CDR2 FQGNSA. CDR3 length equals 16 residues. CDR3 in amino acids: CASSRISGGNYNEQFF. The CDR3 DNA reads as TGTGCCAGCAGCCGTATTAGCGGCGGTAATTACAATGAGCAGTTCTTC.

A note on this clone: This same CDR3 is encoded by further DNA sequences in the sample. The rearrangement links TRBV9 to TRBJ1-1; no clear D. This CDR3 region has 13 residues. Germline V CDR1 and CDR2: SGDLS, YYNGEE. V was clipped by 0 bases and J by 1 base, with 4 bases between them. CDR3 in amino acids: CASSVGSNTEAFF. The CDR3 DNA is TGTGCCAGCAGCGTAGGGTCGAACACTGAAGCTTTCTTT.